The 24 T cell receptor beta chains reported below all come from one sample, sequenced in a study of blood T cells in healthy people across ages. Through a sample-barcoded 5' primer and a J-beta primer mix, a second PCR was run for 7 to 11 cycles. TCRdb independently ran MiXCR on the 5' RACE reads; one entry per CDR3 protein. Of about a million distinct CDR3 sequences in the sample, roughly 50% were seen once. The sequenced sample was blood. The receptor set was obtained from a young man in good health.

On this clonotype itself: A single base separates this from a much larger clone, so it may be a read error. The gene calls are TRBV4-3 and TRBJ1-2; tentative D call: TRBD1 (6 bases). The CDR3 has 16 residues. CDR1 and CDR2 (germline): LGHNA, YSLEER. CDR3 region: CANSPDKSGTPYGYTF. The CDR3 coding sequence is TGCGCCAACAGCCCAGACAAATCCGGGACACCCTATGGCTACACCTTC.

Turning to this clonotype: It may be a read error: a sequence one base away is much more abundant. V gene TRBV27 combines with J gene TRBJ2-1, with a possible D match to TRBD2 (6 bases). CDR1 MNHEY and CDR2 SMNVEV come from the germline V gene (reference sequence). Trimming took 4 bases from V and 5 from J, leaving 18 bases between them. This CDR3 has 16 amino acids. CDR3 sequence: CASSSPAAGGNNEQFF. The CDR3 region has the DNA TGTGCCAGCAGTTCCCCTGCGGCGGGCGGGAACAATGAGCAGTTCTTC.

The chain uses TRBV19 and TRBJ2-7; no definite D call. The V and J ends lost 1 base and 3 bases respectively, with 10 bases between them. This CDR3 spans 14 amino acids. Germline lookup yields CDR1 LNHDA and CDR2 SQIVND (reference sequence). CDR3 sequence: CASSIASWYYEQYF. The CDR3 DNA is TGTGCCAGTAGTATAGCGTCGTGGTACTACGAGCAGTACTTC. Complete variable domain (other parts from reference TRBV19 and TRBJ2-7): DGGITQSPKYLFRKEGQNVTLSCEQNLNHDAMYWYRQDPGQGLRLIYYSQIVNDFQKGDIAEGYSVSREKKESFPLTVTSAQKNPTAFYLCASSIASWYYEQYFGPGTRLTVT.

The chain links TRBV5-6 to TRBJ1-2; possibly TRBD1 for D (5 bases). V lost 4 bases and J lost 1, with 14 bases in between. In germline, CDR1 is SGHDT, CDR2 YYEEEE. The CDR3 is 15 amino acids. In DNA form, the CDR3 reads TGTGCCAGCAGCCACGGACGGGGGTTTAACTATGGCTACACCTTC. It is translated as CASSHGRGFNYGYTF.

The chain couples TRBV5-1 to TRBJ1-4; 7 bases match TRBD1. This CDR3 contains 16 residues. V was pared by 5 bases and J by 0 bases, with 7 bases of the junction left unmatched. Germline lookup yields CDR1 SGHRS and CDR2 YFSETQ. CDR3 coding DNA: TGCGCCAGCAGAAGTACAGGGGATGCAACTAATGAAAAACTGTTTTTT. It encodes CASRSTGDATNEKLFF.

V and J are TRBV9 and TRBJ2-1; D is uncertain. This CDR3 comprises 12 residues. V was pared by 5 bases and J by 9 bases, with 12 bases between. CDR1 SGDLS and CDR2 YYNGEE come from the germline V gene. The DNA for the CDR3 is TGTGCCAGCAGTCAAGGCGTCGGTGAGCAGTTCTTC. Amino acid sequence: CASSQGVGEQFF.

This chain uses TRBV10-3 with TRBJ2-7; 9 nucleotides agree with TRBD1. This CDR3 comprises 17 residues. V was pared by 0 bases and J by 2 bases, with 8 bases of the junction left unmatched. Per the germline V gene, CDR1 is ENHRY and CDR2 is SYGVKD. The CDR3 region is CAISESASGQGTYEQYF. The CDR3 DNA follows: TGTGCCATCAGTGAGTCAGCATCGGGACAGGGCACCTACGAGCAGTACTTC.

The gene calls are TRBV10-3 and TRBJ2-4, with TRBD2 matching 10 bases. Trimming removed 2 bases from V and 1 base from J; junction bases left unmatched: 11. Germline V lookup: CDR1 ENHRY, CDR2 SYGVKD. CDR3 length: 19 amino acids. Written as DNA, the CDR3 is TGTGCCATCAGTGAGGCAAGCGGGGGGGCGAGTGGGGCCAAAAACATTCAGTACTTC. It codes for CAISEASGGASGAKNIQYF.

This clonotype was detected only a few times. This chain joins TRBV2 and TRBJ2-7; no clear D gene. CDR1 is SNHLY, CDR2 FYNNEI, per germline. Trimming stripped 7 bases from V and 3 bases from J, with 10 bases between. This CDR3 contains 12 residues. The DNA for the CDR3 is TGTGCCAGCAAGATCGACGGCTACGAGCAGTACTTC. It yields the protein CASKIDGYEQYF.

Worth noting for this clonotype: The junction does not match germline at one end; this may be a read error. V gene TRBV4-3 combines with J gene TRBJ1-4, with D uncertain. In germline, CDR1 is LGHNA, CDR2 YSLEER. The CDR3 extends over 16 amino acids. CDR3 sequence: CASSQDLPATSEKLFF. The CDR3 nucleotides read TGCGCCAGCAGCCAAGATTTGCCAGCAACTAGTGAAAAACTGTTTTTT.

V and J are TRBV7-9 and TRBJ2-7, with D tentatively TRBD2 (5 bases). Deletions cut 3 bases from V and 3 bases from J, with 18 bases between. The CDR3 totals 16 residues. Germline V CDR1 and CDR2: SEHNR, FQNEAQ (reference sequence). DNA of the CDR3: TGTGCCAGCAGCTTTTGGTCGGACTTCCTTAACTACGAGCAGTACTTC. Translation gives CASSFWSDFLNYEQYF.

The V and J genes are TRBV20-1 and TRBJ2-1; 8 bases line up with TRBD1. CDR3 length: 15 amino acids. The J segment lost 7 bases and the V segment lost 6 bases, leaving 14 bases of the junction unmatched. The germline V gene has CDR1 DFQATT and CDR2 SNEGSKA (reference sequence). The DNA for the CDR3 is TGCAGTGCCCCCGGGAGCCGAAGACAGGGGAATGAGCAGTTCTTC. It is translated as CSAPGSRRQGNEQFF.

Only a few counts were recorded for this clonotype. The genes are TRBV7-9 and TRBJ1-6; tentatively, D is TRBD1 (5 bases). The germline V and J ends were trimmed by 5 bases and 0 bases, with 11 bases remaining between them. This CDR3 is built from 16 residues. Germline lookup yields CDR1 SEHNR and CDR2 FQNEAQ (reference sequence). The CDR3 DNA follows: TGTGCCAGCAGCCCGGGACTGAGCTCCTATAATTCACCCCTCCACTTT. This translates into CASSPGLSSYNSPLHF.

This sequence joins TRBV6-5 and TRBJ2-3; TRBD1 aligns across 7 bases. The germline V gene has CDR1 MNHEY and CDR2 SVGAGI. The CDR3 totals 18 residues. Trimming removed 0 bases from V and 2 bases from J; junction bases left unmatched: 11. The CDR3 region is CASSYSIPHRGVTDTQYF. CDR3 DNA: TGTGCCAGCAGTTACTCGATTCCCCACAGGGGTGTCACAGATACGCAGTATTTT.

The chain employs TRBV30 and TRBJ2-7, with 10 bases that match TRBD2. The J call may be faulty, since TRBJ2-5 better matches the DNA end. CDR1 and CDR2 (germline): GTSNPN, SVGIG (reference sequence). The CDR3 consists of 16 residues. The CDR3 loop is CAWSMSSGGRQETQYF. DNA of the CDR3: TGTGCCTGGAGTATGAGTAGCGGGGGGCGACAAGAGACCCAGTACTTC.

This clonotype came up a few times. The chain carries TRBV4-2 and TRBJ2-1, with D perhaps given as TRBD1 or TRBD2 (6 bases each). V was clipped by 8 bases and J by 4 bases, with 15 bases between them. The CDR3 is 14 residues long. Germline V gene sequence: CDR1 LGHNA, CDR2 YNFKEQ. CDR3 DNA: TGTGCCAGCGGAGGGACACCCTTTTACAATGAGCAGTTCTTC. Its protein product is CASGGTPFYNEQFF.

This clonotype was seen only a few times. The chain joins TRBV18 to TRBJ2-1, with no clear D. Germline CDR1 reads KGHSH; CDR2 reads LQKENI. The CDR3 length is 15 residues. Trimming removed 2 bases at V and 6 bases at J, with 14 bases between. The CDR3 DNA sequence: TGTGCCAGCTCACCAAAGTCTAGTATTAGCAATGAGCAGTTCTTC. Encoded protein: CASSPKSSISNEQFF.

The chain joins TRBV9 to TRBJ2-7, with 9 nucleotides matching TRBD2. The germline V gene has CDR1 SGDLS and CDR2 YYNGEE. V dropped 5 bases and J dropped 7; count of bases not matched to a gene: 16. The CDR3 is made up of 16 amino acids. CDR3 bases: TGTGCCAGCAGTCTGTCGGGGGGACTAGCTATCGGTGAGCAGTACTTC. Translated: CASSLSGGLAIGEQYF.

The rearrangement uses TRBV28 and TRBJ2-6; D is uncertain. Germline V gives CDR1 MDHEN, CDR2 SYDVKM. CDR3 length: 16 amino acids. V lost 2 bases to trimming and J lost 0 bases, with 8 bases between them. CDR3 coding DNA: TGTGCCAGCAGTTTAGGGTCGGGCTCTGGGGCCAACGTCCTGACTTTC. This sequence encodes CASSLGSGSGANVLTF. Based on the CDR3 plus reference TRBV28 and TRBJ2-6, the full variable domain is DVKVTQSSRYLVKRTGEKVFLECVQDMDHENMFWYRQDPGLGLRLIYFSYDVKMKEKGDIPEGYSVSREKKERFSLILESASTNQTSMYLCASSLGSGSGANVLTFGAGSRLTVL.

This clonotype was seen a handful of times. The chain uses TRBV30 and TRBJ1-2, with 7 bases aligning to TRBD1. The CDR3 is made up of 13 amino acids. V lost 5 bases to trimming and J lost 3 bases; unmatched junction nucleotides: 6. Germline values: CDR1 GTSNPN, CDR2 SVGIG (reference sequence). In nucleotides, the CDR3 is TGTGCCTGGCGCGGCAGGGGGGACTATGGCTACACCTTC. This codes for CAWRGRGDYGYTF.

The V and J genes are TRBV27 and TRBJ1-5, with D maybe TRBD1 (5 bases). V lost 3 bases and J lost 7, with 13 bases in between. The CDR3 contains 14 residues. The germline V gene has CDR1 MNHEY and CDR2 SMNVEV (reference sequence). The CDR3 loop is CASSFQGKGQPQHF. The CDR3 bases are TGTGCCAGCAGTTTCCAGGGTAAAGGGCAGCCCCAGCATTTT.

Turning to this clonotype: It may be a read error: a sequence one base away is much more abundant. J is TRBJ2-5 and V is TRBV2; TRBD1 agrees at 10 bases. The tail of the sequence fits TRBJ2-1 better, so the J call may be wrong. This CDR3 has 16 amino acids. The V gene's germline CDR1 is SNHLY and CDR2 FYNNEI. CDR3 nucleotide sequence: TGTGCCAGCGGGGACAGGGGACGCCGCGTCCAAGAGACCCAGTTCTTC. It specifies CASGDRGRRVQETQFF.

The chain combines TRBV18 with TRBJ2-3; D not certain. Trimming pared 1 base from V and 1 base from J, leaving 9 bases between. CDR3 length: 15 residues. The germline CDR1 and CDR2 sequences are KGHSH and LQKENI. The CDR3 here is CASSPQGRGTDTQYF. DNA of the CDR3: TGTGCCAGCTCACCACAGGGTAGGGGCACAGATACGCAGTATTTT.

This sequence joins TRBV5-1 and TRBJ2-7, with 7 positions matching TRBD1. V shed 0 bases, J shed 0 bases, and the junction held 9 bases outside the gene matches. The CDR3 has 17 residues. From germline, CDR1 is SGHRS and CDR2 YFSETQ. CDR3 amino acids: CASSLADRALISYEQYF. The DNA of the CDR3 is TGCGCCAGCAGCTTGGCCGACAGGGCCTTAATCTCCTACGAGCAGTACTTC.